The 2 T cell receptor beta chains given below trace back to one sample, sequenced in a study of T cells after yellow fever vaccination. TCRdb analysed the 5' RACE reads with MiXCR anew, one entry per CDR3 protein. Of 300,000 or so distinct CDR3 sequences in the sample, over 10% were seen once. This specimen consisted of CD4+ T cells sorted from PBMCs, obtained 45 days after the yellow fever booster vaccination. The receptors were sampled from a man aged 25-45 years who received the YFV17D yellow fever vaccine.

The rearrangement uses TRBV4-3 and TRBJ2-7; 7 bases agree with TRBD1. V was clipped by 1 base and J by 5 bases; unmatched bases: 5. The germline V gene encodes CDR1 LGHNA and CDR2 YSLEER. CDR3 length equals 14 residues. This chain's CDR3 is CASSQAHRGNEQYF. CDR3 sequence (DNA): TGCGCCAGCAGCCAAGCCCACAGGGGAAACGAGCAGTACTTC.

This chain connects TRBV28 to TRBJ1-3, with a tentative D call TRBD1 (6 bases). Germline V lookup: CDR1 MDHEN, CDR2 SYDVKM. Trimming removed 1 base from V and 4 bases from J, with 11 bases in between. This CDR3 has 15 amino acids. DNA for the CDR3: TGTGCCAGCAGTTTATCGGGGGCGTGGGGAAACACCATATATTTT. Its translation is CASSLSGAWGNTIYF.